This T cell receptor beta chain is drawn from a study of OX40 agonist ivuxolimab in advanced cancers. Broadly, across the study: Ivuxolimab, which targeted the costimulatory receptor OX40 (CD134), was an agonistic, fully human IgG2 monoclonal antibody. Partial responses occurred in three dose-escalation patients: two with cutaneous melanoma and one with hepatocellular carcinoma. Intravenous ivuxolimab was administered to patients every 2 weeks at six dose levels: 0.01, 0.1, 0.3, 1.5, 3 and 10 mg/kg. In the dose-escalation cohort, more than 75% of patients were male, and the mean age was approximately 60 years, with a range of roughly 20 to 85. The paper describes the monotherapy dose-escalation part (N of about 47 patients) of the phase I trial of ivuxolimab. Peripheral TCRbeta sequencing was intended to test whether TCR sequence diversity was altered and clonal T-cell expansion was caused by ivuxolimab. Patients were allowed to have had prior anti-PD-1, anti-PD-L1 or anti-CTLA-4 therapy, and 40% of the dose-escalation patients had previously received checkpoint inhibitors. Among the roughly 50 dose-escalation patients, approximately 20 had hepatocellular carcinoma, roughly 15 melanoma, 9 renal cell carcinoma and 9 head and neck cancer.

General findings and caveats noted by the study authors: The antigen specificity of the clonally expanded peripheral T cells was not determined. In partial responders in the 0.1-3.0 mg/kg groups, normalized peripheral clonal expansion was found to be among the lowest, especially among CD8+ T cells. At doses of 0.1 to 3.0 mg/kg, clonal expansion of both CD4+ and CD8+ blood T cells was observed from baseline to week 6. After ivuxolimab, CD8+ T cells had more expanded clones than CD4+ T cells on average. Low levels of normalized T-cell clonal expansion were also seen in some patients who did not respond.

Via the germline V gene, CDR1 is SGHRS and CDR2 YFSETQ. V drops 2 bases and J drops 3 bases, leaving 7 bases in between. From the cysteine through the phenylalanine, the CDR3 covers 13 amino acids. CDR3 DNA only is kept here, 39 bases in frame from base 1. The trial excluded patients who had a history of autoimmune disease or who were on systemic immunosuppression. Peripheral blood for TCR sequencing was collected from all dose cohorts at baseline, on cycle 4 day 1, and on cycle 7 day 1. Samples came from an open-label, multicenter, first-in-human phase I dose-escalation trial of ivuxolimab. Adults with locally advanced or metastatic melanoma, renal cell, hepatocellular, or head and neck squamous cell carcinoma were enrolled in the trial. Before TCR sequencing, CD4+ T cells and CD8+ T cells were sorted from peripheral blood as separate populations. Regarding this clone: The specificity of this receptor is unknown. No base-level quality is on record; no much larger clone is a single base apart.

To sequence the TCRbeta CDR3 region, genomic DNA was isolated from the sorted cells. The immunoSEQ Assay was used to sequence the TCRbeta CDR3 regions. The immuneACCESS repertoire file appears here via TCRdb, limited to in-frame rearrangements. These files lack a portion of the clones; in checked studies, under half of the deficit traces to unresolved V genes, and the cause of the others is not known. For this sample the table gives approximately 57,000 clones, of which around four fifths were detected only once. About 0.74% of the sample rests with the top ten. The receptor comes from an adult with an advanced solid tumor such as melanoma, head and neck, liver or kidney cancer. The sequence is built from TRBV5-1 and TRBJ2-3, with the D segment identity uncertain. The material was CD4+ or CD8+ T cells sorted from blood, obtained in a trial of the OX40 agonist ivuxolimab. CDR3 loop: CASSFAETDTQYF. The nucleotide sequence reads TGCGCCAGCAGCTTCGCGGAGACAGATACGCAGTATTTT.